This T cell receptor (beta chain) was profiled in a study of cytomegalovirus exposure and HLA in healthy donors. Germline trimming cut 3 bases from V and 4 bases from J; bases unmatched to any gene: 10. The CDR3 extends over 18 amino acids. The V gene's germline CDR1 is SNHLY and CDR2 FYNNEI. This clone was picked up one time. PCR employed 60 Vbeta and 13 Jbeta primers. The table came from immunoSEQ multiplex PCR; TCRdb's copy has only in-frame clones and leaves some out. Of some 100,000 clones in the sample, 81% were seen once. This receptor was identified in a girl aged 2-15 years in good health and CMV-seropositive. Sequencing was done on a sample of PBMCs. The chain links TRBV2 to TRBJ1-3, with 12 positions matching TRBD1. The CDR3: CASSEPRWDRGLGNTIYF. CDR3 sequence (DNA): TGTGCCAGCAGTGAGCCTAGATGGGACAGGGGGCTAGGAAACACCATATATTTT.